Listed below are T cell receptor beta chains from one sample, sequenced in a study of blood T cells in healthy people across ages. TCRdb reanalysed the 5' RACE reads using MiXCR and keeps one entry per CDR3 protein. The data contain about 580,000 distinct CDR3 sequences, more than 45% of them singletons. The sample was blood. The receptors come from an elderly man in good health. Each CDR3 is given with its conserved first and last residue. Each record gives: V gene, J gene, CDR3 protein.

V: TRBV20-1
J: TRBJ1-6
CDR3: CSARDKGYNSPLHF

V: TRBV6-6
J: TRBJ2-5
CDR3: CASSWGNQETQYF

V: TRBV6-2/TRBV6-3
J: TRBJ2-3
CDR3: CASMPLNTDTQYF

V: TRBV28
J: TRBJ1-1
CDR3: CASSTIVAEAFF

V: TRBV4-2
J: TRBJ2-1
CDR3: CANSQERGVNEQFF

V: TRBV10-3
J: TRBJ1-5
CDR3: CAISGGLDNQPQHF

V: TRBV4-1
J: -
CDR3: CASSQVGQSTYEQYF

V: TRBV5-1
J: TRBJ2-1
CDR3: CASSSKTSVNEQFF

V: TRBV9
J: TRBJ2-3
CDR3: CASSVTTGQDTQYF

V: TRBV7-2
J: TRBJ2-1
CDR3: CASSMKYSYNEQFF

V: TRBV20-1
J: TRBJ2-1
CDR3: CSARDWGGNVQFF

V: TRBV6-5
J: TRBJ1-2
CDR3: CASSYPLTQGARGYTF

V: TRBV14
J: TRBJ2-5
CDR3: CASSQVNRIETQYF

V: TRBV29-1
J: TRBJ1-1
CDR3: CSVEKGWNTEAFF

V: TRBV7-3
J: TRBJ2-1
CDR3: CASSLETPEQFF

V: TRBV24-1
J: TRBJ2-5
CDR3: CATSDPGGNEQYF

V: TRBV25-1
J: TRBJ2-1
CDR3: CASSEPGSINEQFF

V: TRBV12-3/TRBV12-4
J: TRBJ1-2
CDR3: CASSFRQHYGYTF

V: TRBV7-9
J: TRBJ2-3
CDR3: CASSDPSGPSTDTQYF

V: TRBV6-1
J: TRBJ2-7
CDR3: CASSEVTANYEQYF

V: TRBV20-1
J: TRBJ1-6
CDR3: CSARDPRDINSPLHF

V: TRBV12-3/TRBV12-4
J: TRBJ2-1
CDR3: CASSSIGSLIGQFF

V: TRBV28
J: TRBJ2-5
CDR3: CATHGRAERETQYF

V: TRBV28
J: TRBJ2-1
CDR3: CASSETNSYNEQFF

V: TRBV29-1
J: TRBJ2-7
CDR3: CSVEDSPPSDGSYEQYF

V: TRBV7-3
J: TRBJ2-4
CDR3: CASSVDGAKNIQYF

V: TRBV10-3
J: -
CDR3: CAISAGTVLPETQYF

V: TRBV7-2
J: TRBJ2-1
CDR3: CASSLGGQGSDEQFF

V: TRBV7-9
J: TRBJ1-5
CDR3: CASSGGQNNQPQHF

V: TRBV6-6
J: TRBJ2-1
CDR3: CASSYSRGLGYNEQFF

V: TRBV6-5
J: TRBJ1-1
CDR3: CASSPYGVADTEAFF

V: TRBV7-2
J: TRBJ2-1
CDR3: CASSSWTSMNEQFF

V: TRBV7-9
J: TRBJ2-1
CDR3: CASSSRTAGDNEQFF

V: TRBV7-9
J: TRBJ1-2
CDR3: CASSLVGSNYGYTF

V: TRBV28
J: TRBJ2-1
CDR3: CASSLPGRGSYNEQFF

V: TRBV12-3/TRBV12-4
J: TRBJ2-5
CDR3: CASSFSRGAETQYF

V: TRBV20-1
J: TRBJ2-5
CDR3: CSARVGGKAQYF